Listed below are T cell receptor beta chains from one sample, sequenced in a study of shared clonotypes between healthy human individuals. Assay used: immunoSEQ multiplex PCR; TCRdb lists only in-frame clones, some missing. Of about 1.5 million clones listed, 95% to 99% were seen once; the top ten hold about 0.45%. Material: naive CD4+ T cells sorted from blood. All receptors come from a man aged 30 to 39 in good health. Both conserved end residues are part of each CDR3.

TRBJ2-7 TRBV25-1 CASSVNLWGYEQYF
TRBJ2-3 TRBV10-2 CASSENGRLTDTQYF
TRBJ2-1 TRBV12-5 CASGSGRTNEQFF
TRBJ2-7 TRBV5-4 CASSGLGQGDSYEQYF
TRBJ2-3 TRBV6-6 CASSPGRPVFF
TRBJ2-7 TRBV5-6 CASSLVLQDEQYF
TRBJ2-7 TRBV27 CASRQGLPNEQYF
TRBJ1-1 TRBV5-1 CASHPRGLNTEAFF
TRBJ2-5 TRBV11-3 CASSFEGGETQYF
TRBJ2-2 TRBV9 CASRAEGSGELFF
TRBJ2-7 TRBV28 CASRDRERYEQYF
TRBJ2-2 TRBV5-5 CASSLTTKANTGELFF
TRBJ2-1 TRBV5-4 CASSPVGLAGGNEQFF
TRBJ2-1 TRBV27 CASSSLDRKEQFF
TRBJ1-3 TRBV2 CASEQGIHSGNTIYF
TRBJ2-3 TRBV5-4 CASSSPGGADTQYF
TRBJ2-2 TRBV4-2 CASSPWGPGGMSGRHTGELFF
TRBJ1-2 TRBV30 CAWRLDRGLSGYTF
TRBJ2-3 TRBV2 CASSRVGARGTDTQYF
TRBJ2-1 TRBV2 CASSGTSGGYNEQFF
TRBJ2-1 TRBV7-2 CASSAQGLSSYNEQFF
TRBJ2-1 TRBV11-2 CASSLAGTTASYNEQFF